The 25 T cell receptor beta chains listed next were all sequenced from one sample in a study of read filtering for tumor transcriptome and immune sequencing. Molecular barcoded adaptors covering alpha/delta and beta/gamma chains were used on 400 to 450 ng RNA. TCRdb reanalysed the reads using MiXCR and keeps one entry per CDR3 protein. The table has tens of thousands of distinct CDR3 sequences, around a fifth seen once; the top ten hold roughly 17%. The sample consisted of a population of CD138-negative cells sorted from bone marrow. The receptors derive from a donor at least 40 years old with multiple myeloma.

The sample holds many counts of this clonotype. This chain links TRBV10-3 with TRBJ2-3; TRBD2 aligns across 7 bases. CDR3 length: 12 residues. The germline gives CDR1 ENHRY, CDR2 SYGVKD. J was trimmed by 5 bases and V by 11 bases; bases with no gene match: 7. CDR3 loop: CAVRGGGDTQYF. The CDR3 DNA is TGTGCCGTGAGGGGCGGGGGAGATACGCAGTATTTT.

Notes on this clonotype: This sequence may be a read error, since a much larger clone differs from it by one base. The rearrangement links TRBV11-2 to TRBJ2-3, with D tentatively TRBD1 (6 bases). V lost 5 bases and J lost 2, with 14 bases in between. Germline V lookup: CDR1 SGHAT, CDR2 FQNNGV. This CDR3 is 15 amino acids long. CDR3 loop: CASSLSRTATDTQYF. The CDR3 nucleotides are TGTGCCAGCAGCCTTAGTAGGACAGCCACAGATACGCAGTATTTT. The full variable domain, completed using reference TRBV11-2 and TRBJ2-3, is EAGVAQSPRYKIIEKRQSVAFWCNPISGHATLYWYQQILGQGPKLLIQFQNNGVVDDSQLPKDRFSAERLKGVDSTLKIQPAKLEDSAVYLCASSLSRTATDTQYFGPGTRLTVL.

This clonotype was observed at least ten times. This chain links TRBV28 with TRBJ1-4, with D possibly being TRBD1 (5 bases). The CDR3 has 15 residues. Germline V gene data show CDR1 as MDHEN and CDR2 as SYDVKM. Trimming cost V 7 bases and J 8 bases, with 20 bases left between them. Here the CDR3 DNA reads TGTGCCAGCAATCGCGGGGGGGTTCGGGAAGAAAAACTGTTTTTT. This gives the protein CASNRGGVREEKLFF.

Remarks on this clonotype: This could be a read error, since a much larger clone is one nucleotide away. The chain links TRBV12-3 or TRBV12-4 to TRBJ1-1; no clear D gene. This CDR3 has 13 residues. CDR3 amino acids: CASRAGENTGAFF. CDR3 in DNA: TGTGCCAGCAGGGCGGGAGAGAACACTGGAGCTTTCTTT.

Ten or more counts support this clonotype. The J gene is TRBJ2-5, the V gene TRBV20-1; D gene ambiguous. The CDR3 is 12 amino acids. With 1 base removed from V and 5 bases from J, the gap between germline ends came to 8 bases. CDR1 is DFQATT and CDR2 is SNEGSKA in the germline V gene (reference sequence). The chain's CDR3 is CSARVGLETQYF. The CDR3, as DNA: TGCAGTGCTAGAGTGGGCCTGGAGACCCAGTACTTC.

This clonotype was detected a few times. Compared with germline, one end of the junction differs, possibly owing to a read error. This chain uses TRBV6-1 with TRBJ2-1, with 7 bases that match TRBD1. The CDR3 runs 12 residues. Germline V gives CDR1 MNHNS, CDR2 SASEGT. Here the CDR3 reads CASGTVYNEQFF. For the CDR3, the DNA is TGTGCCAGCGGGACAGTTTACAACGAGCAGTTCTTC.

On this clonotype itself: It may be a read error: a sequence one base away is much more abundant. The chain recombines TRBV7-9 with TRBJ2-4; 9 bases are shared with TRBD2. The CDR3 runs 17 residues. Trimming at V came to 10 bases and at J to 0 bases, leaving 13 bases not matched to a gene. Germline CDR1 reads SEHNR; CDR2 reads FQNEAQ (reference sequence). CDR3 sequence reads: CATPPIAGARAKNIQYF. Here the CDR3 DNA reads TGTGCCACCCCCCCGATAGCGGGGGCCAGAGCCAAAAACATTCAGTACTTC.

This clonotype occurred a few times. V and J are TRBV24-1 and TRBJ2-2; the D gene is possibly TRBD2 (6 bases). The CDR3 totals 17 residues. Trimming left V 6 bases short and J 5 bases short, with 21 bases between. CDR1 KGHDR and CDR2 SFDVKD come from the germline V gene. In DNA form, the CDR3 reads TGTGCCACCAGTCCTGCGGGGTTTGAGGGGAGGACCGGGGAGCTGTTTTTT. Encoded protein: CATSPAGFEGRTGELFF.

This clonotype was detected ten times or more. The V gene is TRBV2, the J gene TRBJ2-3, with TRBD1 identical over 8 bases. CDR1 and CDR2 (germline): SNHLY, FYNNEI. The CDR3 consists of 16 residues. Trimming took 1 base from V and 4 from J; bases not matched to a gene: 7. In DNA, the CDR3 is TGTGCCAGCAGTGAAGAGTATATACAGGGGGCAGATACGCAGTATTTT. Its translation is CASSEEYIQGADTQYF.

A remark on this clonotype: A read error may be the cause here, since a much bigger clone is one base away. The chain combines TRBV11-2 with TRBJ2-7; D is possibly TRBD2 (6 bases). The CDR3 sequence is 15 residues long. The germline gives CDR1 SGHAT, CDR2 FQNNGV. CDR3 nucleotide sequence: TGTGCCAGCAGCCTCGGGCGGGGCCTTTCCTACGGGCAGTACTTC. Protein product: CASSLGRGLSYGQYF.

This clonotype was observed a handful of times. The chain couples TRBV27 to TRBJ1-1; D perhaps matches TRBD1 (6 bases). Looked up from germline, CDR1 is MNHEY and CDR2 is SMNVEV (reference sequence). This CDR3 is 16 amino acids long. V lost 1 base to trimming and J lost 2 bases, with 14 bases between them. The CDR3, as DNA: TGTGCCAGCAGTTTATTCTTCTTGGGGGCTAACACTGAAGCTTTCTTT. Residues: CASSLFFLGANTEAFF.

This clonotype turned up a few times. The chain links TRBV20-1 to TRBJ1-1, with 8 bases fitting TRBD1. After removal of 7 bases from V and 3 bases from J, the junction contained 13 bases not matched to a gene. Germline V gene lookup returns CDR1 DFQATT and CDR2 SNEGSKA (reference sequence). The CDR3 totals 15 residues. CDR3 in DNA: TGCAGTGTCGGACAGGGCGGCGGGATGGACACTGAAGCTTTCTTT. Translated: CSVGQGGGMDTEAFF.

This clonotype was counted ten times or more. V and J are TRBV13 and TRBJ2-7; D not certain. The CDR3 totals 14 residues. Germline V gives CDR1 PRHDT, CDR2 FYEKMQ (reference sequence). V was pared by 2 bases and J by 1 base, with 9 bases between. CDR3 sequence (DNA): TGTGCCAGCAGCTTAAACGCCGGATCCTACGAGCAGTACTTC. Amino acids: CASSLNAGSYEQYF.

The V and J genes are TRBV14 and TRBJ2-3; D is uncertain. The length of the CDR3 is 13 residues. CDR1 SGHDN and CDR2 FVKESK come from the germline V gene. V lost 0 bases and J lost 3, with 4 bases in between. CDR3 DNA sequence: TGTGCCAGCAGCCAAGATTGGACAGATACGCAGTATTTT. Its translation: CASSQDWTDTQYF.

This clonotype qualifies as medium-sized (0.01 to 0.1%). The V gene is TRBV5-1, the J gene TRBJ2-7; 8 positions match TRBD1. The J segment lost 5 bases and the V segment lost 1 base, leaving 5 bases of the junction unmatched. The CDR3 has 14 residues. Germline values: CDR1 SGHRS, CDR2 YFSETQ. The CDR3 here is CASSLTGGFNEQYF. The CDR3 region has the DNA TGCGCCAGCAGCTTGACAGGGGGGTTCAACGAGCAGTACTTC.

The V and J genes are TRBV4-1 and TRBJ1-4, with a weak D call TRBD1 (5 bases). CDR3 length: 14 amino acids. The germline V and J ends were trimmed by 5 bases and 7 bases, with 14 bases remaining between them. Germline lookup yields CDR1 MGHRA and CDR2 YSYEKL. The DNA of the CDR3 is TGCGCCAGCAGCGGACCGGGACGATCTGAAAAACTGTTTTTT. This encodes CASSGPGRSEKLFF.

This clonotype has just one count. A read error likely explains this, since a far larger clone differs by one base. The J gene is TRBJ1-6, the V gene TRBV28, with D unclear. The CDR3 is 12 amino acids. CDR1 is MDHEN, CDR2 SYDVKM, per germline. The CDR3 DNA reads TGTGCCAGCCATGGGATAACCACTGAAGCTCTCTTT. This translates into CASHGITTEALF.

This clonotype was picked up a small number of times. J is TRBJ2-7 and V is TRBV4-1, with a weak D call TRBD1 (5 bases). V gave up 4 bases and J gave up 0 bases, with 19 bases separating them. Germline CDR1 and CDR2: MGHRA and YSYEKL. This CDR3 comprises 17 residues. The CDR3 region is CASSPPRTQGASYEQYF. The CDR3 DNA reads as TGCGCCAGCAGCCCCCCTAGGACCCAAGGGGCCTCCTACGAGCAGTACTTC.

This clonotype was counted a few times. V and J are TRBV11-2 and TRBJ2-3, with 13 nucleotides matching TRBD2. V lost 6 bases and J lost 4; bases outside the gene matches: 16. Germline V gene lookup returns CDR1 SGHAT and CDR2 FQNNGV. This CDR3 is 19 amino acids long. The CDR3 coding sequence is TGTGCCAGCAGTCCTCTACAGGGACTAGCGGGGAGTAGGGCAGATACGCAGTATTTT. Translation gives CASSPLQGLAGSRADTQYF.

Only a few counts were recorded for this clonotype. V is TRBV6-1 and J is TRBJ1-5; D call uncertain. Trimming removed 7 bases at V and 3 bases at J, with 19 bases between. Germline V CDR1 and CDR2: MNHNS, SASEGT. The CDR3 is 16 residues long. The CDR3 nucleotides read TGTGCCAGCACCCCTTCGGGCATTGAAAACAATCAGCCCCAGCATTTT. It yields the protein CASTPSGIENNQPQHF.

This clonotype was detected only once. This chain uses TRBV12-3 or TRBV12-4 with TRBJ1-6, with 10 bases matching TRBD1. This CDR3 has 14 amino acids. V shed 6 bases and J 7 bases; nucleotides not matched to a gene: 3. The CDR3: CASSGQGGNSPLHF. In DNA form, the CDR3 reads TGTGCCAGCAGCGGACAGGGGGGAAATTCACCCCTCCACTTT.

The table lists this clonotype with many counts. This chain links TRBV7-3 with TRBJ2-3; 7 bases match TRBD1. The CDR3 length is 14 residues. Germline V gives CDR1 SGHTA, CDR2 FQGTGA. V lost 4 bases and J lost 2; bases outside the gene matches: 3. CDR3 sequence: CASSSGQATDTQYF. The CDR3 coding sequence is TGTGCCAGCAGCTCCGGACAGGCCACAGATACGCAGTATTTT.

The chain has TRBV2 and TRBJ1-5; TRBD1 matches 9 bases. Looked up from germline, CDR1 is SNHLY and CDR2 is FYNNEI. V shed 4 bases and J 13 bases; nucleotides not matched to a gene: 5. The CDR3 consists of 12 residues. The CDR3 spells CASSGGTGLQHF. For the CDR3, the DNA is TGTGCCAGCAGTGGAGGGACAGGGCTGCAGCATTTT.

This clonotype has more than one count but fewer than ten. DNA of the CDR3: TGCAGCGTTGACAAGCGGGGGGTTACCGGGGAGCTGTTTTTT. It translates to CSVDKRGVTGELFF. This chain connects TRBV29-1 to TRBJ2-2, with 9 bases identical to TRBD2. J lost 5 bases, V lost 3 bases, and 4 bases had no gene match. This CDR3 is built from 14 residues. Germline V gene data show CDR1 as SQVTM and CDR2 as ANQGSEA.

As for this clonotype: This clone may be a read error of a much larger clone one base away. The chain joins TRBV28 to TRBJ1-4; TRBD1 matches at 7 bases. CDR3 length equals 15 residues. Per the germline V gene, CDR1 is MDHEN and CDR2 is SYDVKM. In DNA form, the CDR3 reads TGTGTCAGCAGCCTTCGACAGGGAGGCGGCGAAAAACTGTTTTTT. Residues: CVSSLRQGGGEKLFF.